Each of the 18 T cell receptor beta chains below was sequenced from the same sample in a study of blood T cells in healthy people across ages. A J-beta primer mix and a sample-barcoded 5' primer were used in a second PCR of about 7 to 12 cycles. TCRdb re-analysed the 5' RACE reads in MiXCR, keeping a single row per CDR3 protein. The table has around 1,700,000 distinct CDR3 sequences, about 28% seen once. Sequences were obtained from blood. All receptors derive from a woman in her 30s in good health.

The CDR3 sequence is CSVAGQGTGGVGYGYTF. DNA for the CDR3: TGCAGCGTCGCGGGACAGGGGACGGGGGGAGTGGGCTATGGCTACACCTTC. This chain uses TRBV29-1 with TRBJ1-2, with TRBD1 matching over 10 bases. V shed 6 bases and J 4 bases; nucleotides not matched to a gene: 17. This CDR3 is 17 amino acids long. Germline V gives CDR1 SQVTM, CDR2 ANQGSEA.

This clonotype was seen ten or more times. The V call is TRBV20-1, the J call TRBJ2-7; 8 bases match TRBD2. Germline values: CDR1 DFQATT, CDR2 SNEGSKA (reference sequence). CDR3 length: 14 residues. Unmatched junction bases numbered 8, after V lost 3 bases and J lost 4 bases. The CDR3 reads CSARRASGLYEQYF. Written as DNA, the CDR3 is TGCAGTGCTAGGAGGGCTAGCGGGCTTTACGAGCAGTACTTC.

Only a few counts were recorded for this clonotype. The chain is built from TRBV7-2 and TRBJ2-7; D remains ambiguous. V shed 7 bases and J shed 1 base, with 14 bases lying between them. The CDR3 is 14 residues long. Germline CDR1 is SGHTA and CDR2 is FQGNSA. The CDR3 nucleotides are TGTGCCAGCACTCCCTTTAGTCTTTCCTACGAGCAGTACTTC. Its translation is CASTPFSLSYEQYF.

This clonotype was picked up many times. This CDR3 is CSVGTTYSNQPQHF. The CDR3 DNA reads TGCAGTGTGGGCACTACTTATAGCAATCAGCCCCAGCATTTT. The genes are TRBV20-1 and TRBJ1-5; the D is unclear. The germline V gene encodes CDR1 DFQATT and CDR2 SNEGSKA (reference sequence). The CDR3 totals 14 residues. Trimming left V 7 bases short and J 0 bases short, with 13 bases between.

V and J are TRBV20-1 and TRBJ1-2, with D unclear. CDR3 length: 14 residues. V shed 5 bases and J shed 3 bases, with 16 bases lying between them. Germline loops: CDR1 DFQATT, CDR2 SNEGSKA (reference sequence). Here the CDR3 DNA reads TGCAGTGCTCGGCCATGGGAAGAGGACTATGGCTACACCTTC. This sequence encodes CSARPWEEDYGYTF.

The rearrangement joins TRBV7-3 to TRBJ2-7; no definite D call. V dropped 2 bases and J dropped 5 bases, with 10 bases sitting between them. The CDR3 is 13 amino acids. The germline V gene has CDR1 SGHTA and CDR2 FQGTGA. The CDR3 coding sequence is TGTGCCAGCAGCTTAGTATGGCAGGACGAGCAGTACTTC. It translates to CASSLVWQDEQYF.

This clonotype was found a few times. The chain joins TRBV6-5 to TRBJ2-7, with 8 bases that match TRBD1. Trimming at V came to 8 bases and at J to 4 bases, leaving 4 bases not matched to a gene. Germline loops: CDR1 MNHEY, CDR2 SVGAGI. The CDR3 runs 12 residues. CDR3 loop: CASRDRRYEQYF. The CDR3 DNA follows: TGTGCCAGCCGGGACAGGAGGTACGAGCAGTACTTC.

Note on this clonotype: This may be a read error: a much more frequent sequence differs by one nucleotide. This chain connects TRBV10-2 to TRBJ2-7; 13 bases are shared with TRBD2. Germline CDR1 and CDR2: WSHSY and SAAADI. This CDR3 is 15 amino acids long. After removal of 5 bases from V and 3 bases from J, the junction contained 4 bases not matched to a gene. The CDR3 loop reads CASSKLAGGLYEQYF. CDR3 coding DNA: TGCGCCAGCAGTAAACTAGCGGGAGGGCTCTACGAGCAGTACTTC.

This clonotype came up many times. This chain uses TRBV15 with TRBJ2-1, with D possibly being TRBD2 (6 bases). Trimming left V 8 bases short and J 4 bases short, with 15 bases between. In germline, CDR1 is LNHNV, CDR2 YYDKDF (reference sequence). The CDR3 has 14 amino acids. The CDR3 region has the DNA TGTGCCACCCGATGGGGGGACTTATACAATGAGCAGTTCTTC. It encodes CATRWGDLYNEQFF. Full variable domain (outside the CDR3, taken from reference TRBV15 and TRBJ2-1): DAMVIQNPRYQVTQFGKPVTLSCSQTLNHNVMYWYQQKSSQAPKLLFHYYDKDFNNEADTPDNFQSRRPNTSFCFLDIRSPGLGDTAMYLCATRWGDLYNEQFFGPGTRLTVL.

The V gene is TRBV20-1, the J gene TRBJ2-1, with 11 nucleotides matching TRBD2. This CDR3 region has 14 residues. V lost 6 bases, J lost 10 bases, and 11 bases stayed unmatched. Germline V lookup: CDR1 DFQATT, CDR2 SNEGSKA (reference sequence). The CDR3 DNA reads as TGCAGTGCCCCGGGACTAGCGGCCTATGGCGAGCAGTTCTTC. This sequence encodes CSAPGLAAYGEQFF.

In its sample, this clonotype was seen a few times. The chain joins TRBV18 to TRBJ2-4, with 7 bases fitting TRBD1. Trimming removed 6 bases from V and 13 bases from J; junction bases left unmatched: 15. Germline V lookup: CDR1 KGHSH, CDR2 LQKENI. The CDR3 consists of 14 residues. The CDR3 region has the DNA TGTGCCAGCTCTCGCCTAGGGACAGACAATGAGCAGTACTTC. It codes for CASSRLGTDNEQYF.

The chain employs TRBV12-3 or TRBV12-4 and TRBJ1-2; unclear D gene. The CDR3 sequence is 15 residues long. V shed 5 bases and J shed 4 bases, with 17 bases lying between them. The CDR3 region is CASSPRTVTVYGYTF. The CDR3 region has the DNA TGTGCCAGCAGTCCCCGAACAGTTACTGTCTATGGCTACACCTTC.

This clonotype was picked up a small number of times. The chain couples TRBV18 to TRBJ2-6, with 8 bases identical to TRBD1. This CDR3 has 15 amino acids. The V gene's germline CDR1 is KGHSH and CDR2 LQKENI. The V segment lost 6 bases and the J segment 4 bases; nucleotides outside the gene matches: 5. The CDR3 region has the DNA TGTGCCAGCTCGACAGGGGTCGCCGGGGCCAACGTCCTGACTTTC. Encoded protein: CASSTGVAGANVLTF.

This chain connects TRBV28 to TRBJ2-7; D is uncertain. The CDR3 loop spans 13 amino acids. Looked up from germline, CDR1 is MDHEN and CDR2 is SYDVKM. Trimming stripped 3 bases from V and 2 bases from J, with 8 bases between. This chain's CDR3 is CASSFRVTYEQYF. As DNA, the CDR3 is TGTGCCAGCAGTTTCCGGGTCACCTACGAGCAGTACTTC.

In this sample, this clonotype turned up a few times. The CDR3 loop reads CASARLAGFQETQYF. The CDR3 coding sequence is TGTGCCAGCGCTAGACTAGCGGGCTTCCAAGAGACCCAGTACTTC. The chain uses TRBV12-3 or TRBV12-4 and TRBJ2-5, with 10 bases lining up with TRBD2. Losses at the gene ends were 8 bases for V and 1 base for J; bases not matched to a gene: 7. The CDR3 has 15 amino acids.

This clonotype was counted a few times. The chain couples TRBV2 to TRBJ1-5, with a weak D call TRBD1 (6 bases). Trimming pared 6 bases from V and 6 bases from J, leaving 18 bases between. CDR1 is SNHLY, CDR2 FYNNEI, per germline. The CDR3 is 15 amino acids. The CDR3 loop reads CASRKGPGGGQPQHF. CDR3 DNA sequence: TGTGCCAGCAGGAAGGGGCCCGGGGGCGGTCAGCCCCAGCATTTT.

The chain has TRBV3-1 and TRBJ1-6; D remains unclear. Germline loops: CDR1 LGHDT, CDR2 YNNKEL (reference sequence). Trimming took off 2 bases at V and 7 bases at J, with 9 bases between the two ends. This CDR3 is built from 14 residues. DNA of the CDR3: TGTGCCAGCAGCCAACAGAATTTCAATTCACCCCTCCACTTT. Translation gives CASSQQNFNSPLHF.

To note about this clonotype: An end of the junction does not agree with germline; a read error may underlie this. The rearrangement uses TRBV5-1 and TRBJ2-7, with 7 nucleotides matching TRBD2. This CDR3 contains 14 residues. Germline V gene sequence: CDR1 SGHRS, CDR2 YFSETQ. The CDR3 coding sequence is TGCGCCAGCAGCTTGGCAGCGGGGCCCTACGTGCAGTACTTC. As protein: CASSLAAGPYVQYF.